This TCR beta chain comes out of a study of blood T cells in healthy people across ages. The CDR3 runs 15 residues. Germline V CDR1 and CDR2: DFQATT, SNEGSKA (reference sequence). The V and J ends lost 1 base and 0 bases respectively, with 9 bases between them. A second PCR, run for about 7 to 11 cycles, used a sample-barcoded 5' primer plus a J-beta primer mix. TCRdb re-called the 5' RACE reads through MiXCR, storing one row per CDR3 protein. The repertoire holds roughly 900,000 distinct CDR3 sequences, around 48% seen once, with about an eighth in the top ten. The chain has TRBV20-1 and TRBJ1-4; no definite D call. Sequencing was performed on blood. This sequence was found in a young man in good health. CDR3 sequence (DNA): TGCAGTGCTAGAGTAAATACTGCAACTAATGAAAAACTGTTTTTT. It encodes CSARVNTATNEKLFF.